A single count supports the clone carrying this T cell receptor beta chain. The sample is drawn from a study of blood T cell repertoires in COVID-19. The CDR3 runs to 15 residues. V lost 3 bases and J 3 bases, leaving 14 bases between the germline ends. Germline V gives CDR1 KGHSH, CDR2 LQKENI. Sequenced by immunoSEQ multiplex PCR; TCRdb stores in-frame clones only, minus some. Of approximately 250,000 clones listed, approximately 86% are singletons. The gene calls are TRBV18 and TRBJ1-2; TRBD1 is a possible D gene (6 bases). This clonotype was obtained from a woman aged 70-85 years with COVID-19, enrolled during active disease. Source material: peripheral blood. CDR3 region: CASSPADSSHYGYTF. In DNA form, the CDR3 reads TGTGCCAGCTCACCCGCGGACAGTTCCCACTATGGCTACACCTTC.